This TCR beta chain was observed in a study of vaccination effects on CD4 cells after COVID-19. The germline V and J ends were trimmed by 5 bases and 0 bases, with 16 bases remaining between them. CDR1 is SEHNR and CDR2 is FQNEAQ in the germline V gene (reference sequence). CDR3 length equals 16 residues. ViraFEST used viral peptide pools to expand antigen-specific CD4+ T cells before sequencing. Culturing for about ten days preceded CD4+ T cell isolation. Recipients of the vaccine had no prior SARS-CoV-2 infection and negative nucleocapsid antibodies. This clone was seen a handful of times. Its cognate antigen is unknown. The protocol was immunoSEQ multiplex PCR, while the TCRdb copy is restricted to in-frame clones and leaves out a portion. The sample has tens of thousands of clones; roughly 62% are singletons.

This chain uses TRBV7-9 with TRBJ1-2, with a weak D call TRBD1 (6 bases). This clonotype was sampled from a human donor who received a COVID-19 vaccine. This material consisted of CD4+ T cells from PBMCs cultured with HCoV-OC43 spike peptides, taken before COVID-19 vaccination. This sample's subset: HCoV-OC43 spike overlapping peptide pool stimulation. The CDR3 sequence is CASSPTGSGANYGYTF. The CDR3 nucleotides are TGTGCCAGCAGCCCCACAGGGTCCGGAGCTAACTATGGCTACACCTTC.